The 32 T cell receptor beta chains below come from one sample, sequenced in a study of beta chain features in type 1 diabetes. Since all of the isolated RNA was reverse transcribed, expressed TCRB transcripts were what got sequenced. Here immunoSEQ multiplex PCR was the method, and the copy in TCRdb shows in-frame clones only, minus some. The profile shows hundreds of thousands of clones, roughly 13% of them singletons. Study observations and caveats: Within each of all four CD4+ subsets, Type 1 diabetes patients had TCRB CDR3s that were moderately but significantly shorter.

Antigens of these TCRs are unknown. What was sequenced was naive CD4+ T cells from blood. Source of these receptors: a man between 18 and 35 years old with type 1 diabetes.

V and J are TRBV7-9 and TRBJ2-7, with D perhaps matching TRBD2 (5 bases). The germline V gene encodes CDR1 SEHNR and CDR2 FQNEAQ (reference sequence). V lost 0 bases to trimming and J lost 1 base, with 10 bases between them. The CDR3 contains 15 residues. Here the CDR3 DNA reads TGTGCCAGCAGCTTAGCTTCGGGGAAGTCCTACGAGCAGTACTTC. Its translation: CASSLASGKSYEQYF.

There are a few counts of this clone. The rearrangement uses TRBV7-9 and TRBJ2-7; no reliable D call. Germline V CDR1 and CDR2: SEHNR, FQNEAQ (reference sequence). The CDR3 is 12 residues long. Trimming took 2 bases from V and 3 from J, leaving 5 bases between them. CDR3 nucleotides: TGTGCCAGCAGCTTAAGAATCTACGAGCAGTACTTC. Translated, it gives CASSLRIYEQYF.

The rearrangement links TRBV7-3 to TRBJ2-1, with 14 positions matching TRBD2. CDR1 and CDR2 (germline): SGHTA, FQGTGA. The CDR3 extends over 15 amino acids. Germline trimming cut 4 bases from V and 6 bases from J; bases unmatched to any gene: 2. CDR3 sequence: CASSSGLAGVNEQFF. The DNA of the CDR3 is TGTGCCAGCAGCTCGGGACTAGCGGGGGTCAATGAGCAGTTCTTC.

Only a few counts were recorded for this clone. Additional DNA sequences in this sample encode the identical CDR3. This chain connects TRBV9 to TRBJ2-3; tentatively, D is TRBD1 (6 bases). V was trimmed by 0 bases and J by 0 bases, leaving 11 bases between them. Looked up from germline, CDR1 is SGDLS and CDR2 is YYNGEE. This CDR3 is 16 amino acids long. CDR3 nucleotides: TGTGCCAGCAGCGTAGGTGGGGGCCCTAGCACAGATACGCAGTATTTT. Translation: CASSVGGGPSTDTQYF.

The chain employs TRBV7-2 and TRBJ2-2, with D maybe TRBD1 (6 bases). V was trimmed by 5 bases and J by 7 bases, leaving 20 bases between them. The V gene's germline CDR1 is SGHTA and CDR2 FQGNSA. The CDR3 loop spans 16 amino acids. CDR3 protein: CASSPTFTGYIGELFF. The CDR3 coding sequence is TGTGCCAGCAGCCCAACTTTCACAGGGTACATCGGGGAGCTGTTTTTT.

In this sample, this clone turned up a few times. The chain links TRBV5-1 to TRBJ2-3, with TRBD1 matching over 8 bases. This CDR3 region has 14 residues. J was trimmed by 3 bases and V by 3 bases; bases with no gene match: 3. Germline values: CDR1 SGHRS, CDR2 YFSETQ. CDR3 loop: CASSWGQATDTQYF. As DNA, the CDR3 is TGCGCCAGCAGCTGGGGACAGGCAACAGATACGCAGTATTTT.

This clone showed up just a few times. V and J are TRBV2 and TRBJ2-7, with D tentatively TRBD1 (6 bases). V dropped 6 bases and J dropped 2 bases, with 20 bases sitting between them. The CDR3 runs 16 residues. Germline CDR1 is SNHLY and CDR2 is FYNNEI. The DNA of the CDR3 is TGTGCCAGCAGGGGCCCAAGAGGGGGTAGCCCCTACGAGCAGTACTTC. Its translation is CASRGPRGGSPYEQYF.

This clone was counted a few times. The chain employs TRBV27 and TRBJ2-3, with 7 positions matching TRBD1. V trimming: 4 bases; J trimming: 0 bases; junction bases outside the gene matches: 7. Germline V CDR1 and CDR2: MNHEY, SMNVEV (reference sequence). The CDR3 length is 16 residues. The CDR3 protein is CASSSLGQYSTDTQYF. CDR3 DNA sequence: TGTGCCAGCAGTTCCTTGGGACAGTATAGCACAGATACGCAGTATTTT.

This chain joins TRBV6-5 and TRBJ2-7, with D perhaps matching TRBD2 (5 bases). Germline CDR1 reads MNHEY; CDR2 reads SVGAGI. The CDR3 loop spans 13 amino acids. The V end lost 6 bases, the J end lost 9 bases, and 18 bases lay between the germline ends. The DNA for the CDR3 is TGTGCCAGCAGGACTAATCGGGCGGCCGGGCAGTACTTC. This encodes CASRTNRAAGQYF.

A few counts support this clone. The chain links TRBV5-1 to TRBJ1-4; possibly TRBD1 for D (6 bases). The CDR3 extends over 15 amino acids. V lost 0 bases and J 6 bases, leaving 12 bases between the germline ends. Looked up from germline, CDR1 is SGHRS and CDR2 is YFSETQ. The chain's CDR3 is CASSLAQGSDEKLFF. As DNA, the CDR3 is TGCGCCAGCAGCTTGGCCCAGGGGTCGGATGAAAAACTGTTTTTT.

This clone appeared a few times. The CDR3 DNA reads TGTGCCAGCAGCCTACACCGCCTACGAGGGGACAATGAGCAGTTCTTC. It translates to CASSLHRLRGDNEQFF. This chain uses TRBV5-4 with TRBJ2-1; either TRBD1 or TRBD2 may fit D (5 bases each). CDR1 and CDR2 from the germline V gene are SGHNT and YYREEE (reference sequence). This CDR3 has 16 residues. V was clipped by 4 bases and J by 5 bases, with 19 bases between them.

The V call is TRBV6-5, the J call TRBJ2-7, with 9 bases aligning to TRBD2. The germline gives CDR1 MNHEY, CDR2 SVGAGI. V lost 8 bases, J lost 2 bases, and 4 bases stayed unmatched. The CDR3 consists of 13 residues. CDR3 amino acids: CASRLAVPYEQYF. Here the CDR3 DNA reads TGTGCCAGCCGACTAGCGGTTCCCTACGAGCAGTACTTC.

This clone was counted between two and nine times. The rearrangement joins TRBV10-3 to TRBJ1-6; TRBD1 is a possible D gene (5 bases). CDR1 ENHRY and CDR2 SYGVKD come from the germline V gene. The CDR3 is 14 residues long. V dropped 6 bases and J dropped 6 bases, with 12 bases sitting between them. CDR3: CAISQTDLNSPLHF. CDR3 coding DNA: TGTGCCATCAGCCAGACAGACCTTAATTCACCCCTCCACTTT.

This clone was seen a few times. The chain carries TRBV2 and TRBJ1-1; perhaps TRBD1 as D (5 bases). The V gene lost 8 bases and the J gene lost 1 base, with 20 bases spanning the gap. The CDR3 totals 16 residues. The germline gives CDR1 SNHLY, CDR2 FYNNEI. In DNA, the CDR3 is TGTGCCAGCTGCAATAGAATTCTTACAGGGAACACTGAAGCTTTCTTT. Amino acids: CASCNRILTGNTEAFF.

This clone was seen a handful of times. The chain is built from TRBV7-9 and TRBJ2-5; 7 bases are shared with TRBD1. V lost 4 bases to trimming and J lost 7 bases; unmatched junction nucleotides: 0. Germline-derived CDR1 and CDR2 are SEHNR and FQNEAQ (reference sequence). There are 11 residues in the CDR3. In DNA, the CDR3 is TGTGCCAGCAGCTCAGGGGGGACCCAGTACTTC. Translated: CASSSGGTQYF.

The V call is TRBV5-1, the J call TRBJ2-7, with D unclear. This CDR3 region has 15 residues. Between the trimmed V and J ends, which lost 0 bases and 3 bases, there was a span of 13 bases. Looked up from germline, CDR1 is SGHRS and CDR2 is YFSETQ. The CDR3 DNA follows: TGCGCCAGCAGCTTGGGGTCCATTTTAAACTACGAGCAGTACTTC. It specifies CASSLGSILNYEQYF. Based on the CDR3 plus reference TRBV5-1 and TRBJ2-7, the full variable domain is KAGVTQTPRYLIKTRGQQVTLSCSPISGHRSVSWYQQTPGQGLQFLFEYFSETQRNKGNFPGRFSGRQFSNSRSEMNVSTLELGDSALYLCASSLGSILNYEQYFGPGTRLTVT.

This clone was seen a few times. The chain uses TRBV20-1 and TRBJ1-2; D not resolved. Germline CDR1 is DFQATT and CDR2 is SNEGSKA (reference sequence). V was cut by 7 bases and J by 5 bases, with 11 bases left in between. This CDR3 is built from 11 residues. The CDR3 sequence is CSGHTPYGYTF. The CDR3 nucleotides read TGCAGTGGTCATACACCGTATGGCTACACCTTC.

This clone came up a few times. The chain employs TRBV27 and TRBJ1-6; D is possibly TRBD1 (6 bases). V shed 6 bases and J shed 7 bases, with 19 bases lying between them. The CDR3 loop spans 16 amino acids. Germline V CDR1 and CDR2: MNHEY, SMNVEV (reference sequence). In nucleotides, the CDR3 is TGTGCCAGCAGCGAACTGGGGGGGCTATTGAATTCACCCCTCCACTTT. Its protein product is CASSELGGLLNSPLHF.

This clone was counted between two and nine times. The rearrangement joins TRBV29-1 to TRBJ2-5, with 10 bases fitting TRBD1. The assigned J gene may be wrong: the sequence end matches TRBJ2-7 better. The CDR3 totals 15 residues. Germline lookup yields CDR1 SQVTM and CDR2 ANQGSEA. The CDR3 DNA sequence: TGCAGCGTTGAACCGGGGACAGGGGCAGCCTACGAGCAGTACTTC. Its translation: CSVEPGTGAAYEQYF.

This clone was detected only a few times. The rearrangement uses TRBV30 and TRBJ2-1; TRBD2 might be the D (5 bases). V lost 1 base to trimming and J lost 9 bases, with 10 bases between them. This CDR3 is built from 12 residues. In germline, CDR1 is GTSNPN, CDR2 SVGIG (reference sequence). The CDR3 sequence: CAWSGLAGEQFF. CDR3 sequence (DNA): TGTGCCTGGAGTGGCCTAGCCGGTGAGCAGTTCTTC.

This clone was observed a few times. The chain combines TRBV30 with TRBJ1-2, with 7 nucleotides matching TRBD1. V lost 2 bases and J lost 3; bases outside the gene matches: 9. The CDR3 has 15 residues. CDR1 is GTSNPN and CDR2 is SVGIG in the germline V gene (reference sequence). The CDR3 nucleotides read TGTGCCTGGAGTCCTCGCAGGGGGGCGGACTATGGCTACACCTTC. It yields the protein CAWSPRRGADYGYTF. The full variable domain, completed using reference TRBV30 and TRBJ1-2, is SQTIHQWPATLVQPVGSPLSLECTVEGTSNPNLYWYRQAAGRGLQLLFYSVGIGQISSEVPQNLSASRPQDRQFILSSKKLLLSDSGFYLCAWSPRRGADYGYTFGSGTRLTVV.

This clone was observed a handful of times. This chain links TRBV10-3 with TRBJ2-1; D is possibly TRBD2 (6 bases). Germline V lookup: CDR1 ENHRY, CDR2 SYGVKD. CDR3 length: 14 amino acids. Between the trimmed V and J ends, which lost 3 bases and 8 bases, there was a span of 14 bases. CDR3 sequence: CAISDETSSDEQFF. CDR3 nucleotide sequence: TGTGCCATCAGTGACGAGACTAGTAGCGATGAGCAGTTCTTC.

The sample holds a few counts of this clone. The chain recombines TRBV7-2 with TRBJ1-2, with 8 bases matching TRBD1. CDR3 size: 13 residues. The J segment lost 8 bases and the V segment lost 5 bases, leaving 7 bases of the junction unmatched. Germline V CDR1 and CDR2: SGHTA, FQGNSA. The CDR3, as DNA: TGTGCCAGCAGCATACAGGGGGTTCGCGGCTACACCTTC. The encoded protein is CASSIQGVRGYTF.

This rearrangement joins TRBV6-6 to TRBJ1-2, with TRBD1 identical over 7 bases. The germline V gene encodes CDR1 MNHNY and CDR2 SVGAGI (reference sequence). The CDR3 extends over 12 amino acids. J was trimmed by 8 bases and V by 5 bases; bases with no gene match: 5. The CDR3 spells CASSTGTDGYTF. In DNA, the CDR3 is TGTGCCAGCAGTACCGGGACAGACGGCTACACCTTC.

This chain uses TRBV9 with TRBJ2-3; D unresolved. The V end lost 2 bases, the J end lost 2 bases, and 6 bases lay between the germline ends. The CDR3 covers 13 residues. Looked up from germline, CDR1 is SGDLS and CDR2 is YYNGEE. The CDR3 is CASSVNPTDTQYF. CDR3 sequence (DNA): TGTGCCAGCAGCGTTAACCCCACAGATACGCAGTATTTT.

This clone was recorded a few times. V and J are TRBV7-6 and TRBJ2-2; perhaps TRBD1 as D (5 bases). The germline V and J ends were trimmed by 3 bases and 11 bases, with 13 bases remaining between them. The CDR3 has 13 amino acids. Looked up from germline, CDR1 is SGHVS and CDR2 is FNYEAQ. DNA for the CDR3: TGTGCCAGCAGCTTTAGTTGGACAAGTGAGCTGTTTTTT. Encoded protein: CASSFSWTSELFF.

The chain employs TRBV4-3 and TRBJ2-7; D may be TRBD2 (5 bases). Germline V gives CDR1 LGHNA, CDR2 YSLEER. CDR3 length equals 15 residues. The V and J ends lost 0 bases and 1 base respectively, with 10 bases between them. DNA for the CDR3: TGCGCCAGCAGCCAAGATCCACTAGATTCCTACGAGCAGTACTTC. This translates into CASSQDPLDSYEQYF.

The chain employs TRBV15 and TRBJ1-5; tentative D call: TRBD1 (6 bases). The ends were cut back, 0 bases at V and 3 bases at J, with 15 bases in the middle. CDR3 length equals 17 residues. Germline V lookup: CDR1 LNHNV, CDR2 YYDKDF (reference sequence). CDR3 loop: CATSRDTGTTANQPQHF. The CDR3 DNA is TGTGCCACCAGCAGAGATACCGGGACAACAGCCAATCAGCCCCAGCATTTT.

A word on this clone: The CDR3 does not close with the conserved phenylalanine or tryptophan, likely indicating a read error. It is unclear where the CDR3 begins or ends on the DNA, so no DNA is shown, and the CDR3 is as TCRdb lists it. V usage is TRBV6-6 and J usage is TRBJ1-1; TRBD1, the table's D call, was not compared with the DNA. The CDR3 is 12 amino acids long, termini counted. In germline, CDR1 is MNHNY, CDR2 SVGAGI (reference sequence). This CDR3 reads CASTPEAGGASV.

This clone was recorded a few times. The V call is TRBV29-1, the J call TRBJ1-5, with D possibly matching TRBD1 (6 bases). The CDR3 sequence is 12 residues long. Germline V gene sequence: CDR1 SQVTM, CDR2 ANQGSEA. V dropped 6 bases and J dropped 7 bases, with 13 bases sitting between them. DNA of the CDR3: TGCAGCGTGCGACAGGAGGGCCAGCCCCAGCATTTT. Its translation: CSVRQEGQPQHF.

This clone was detected only a few times. The chain is built from TRBV5-1 and TRBJ1-5, with 7 bases matching TRBD1. The CDR3 is made up of 15 amino acids. The V and J ends lost 4 bases and 7 bases, in that order; junction bases with no gene match: 11. Germline V CDR1 and CDR2: SGHRS, YFSETQ. In DNA form, the CDR3 reads TGCGCCAGCAGCCAAACAGGGGAGCCCCGGCAGCCCCAGCATTTT. Its translation: CASSQTGEPRQPQHF.

This clone was counted only a few times. The chain joins TRBV20-1 to TRBJ2-1, with D tentatively TRBD1 (5 bases). The CDR3 runs to 11 residues. Germline CDR1 is DFQATT and CDR2 is SNEGSKA (reference sequence). As DNA, the CDR3 is TGCAGAGTAGGGGATAACAATGAGCAGTTCTTC. It codes for CRVGDNNEQFF.